One sample yielded the 17 T cell receptor beta chains listed below, sequenced in a study of shared clonotypes between healthy human individuals. Libraries were prepared by immunoSEQ multiplex PCR; TCRdb keeps only in-frame clonotypes and omits some of them. This table holds approximately 2.1 million clones, over 90% found once. The sequencing input was naive CD4+ T cells from PBMCs. Subset indicated: CD45RA+ positively selected. The receptors stem from a man aged 18 to 35 in good health. Some clones in this sample may be carry-over from other donors' samples.

The chain combines TRBV7-6 with TRBJ2-1; tentatively, D is TRBD2 (5 bases). The CDR3 spans 13 residues. Trimming removed 5 bases from V and 9 bases from J, with 14 bases in between. CDR1 is SGHVS, CDR2 FNYEAQ, per germline. The CDR3 reads CASSDGNEGEQFF. As DNA, the CDR3 is TGTGCCAGCAGCGACGGGAATGAGGGTGAGCAGTTCTTC.

The chain carries TRBV5-8 and TRBJ2-7; the D gene is possibly TRBD2 (6 bases). Deletions cut 0 bases from V and 2 bases from J, with 21 bases between. The V gene's germline CDR1 is SGHTS and CDR2 YDEGEE. CDR3 length: 18 amino acids. The CDR3 here is CASSLDFGSRTKPYEQYF. In nucleotides, the CDR3 is TGTGCCAGCAGCTTGGATTTCGGCAGTCGGACTAAACCCTACGAGCAGTACTTC.

The V and J genes are TRBV4-1 and TRBJ2-7; D is possibly TRBD1 (6 bases). Trimming took off 0 bases at V and 3 bases at J, with 18 bases between the two ends. Germline V CDR1 and CDR2: MGHRA, YSYEKL. The CDR3 is made up of 17 amino acids. For the CDR3, the DNA is TGCGCCAGCAGCCAAGATTTGCGGACAGCGTGGAACTACGAGCAGTACTTC. Amino acid sequence: CASSQDLRTAWNYEQYF.

The J gene is TRBJ2-7, the V gene TRBV6-1; 7 bases fit TRBD1. J lost 4 bases, V lost 3 bases, and 6 bases had no gene match. CDR1 and CDR2 (germline): MNHNS, SASEGT. The CDR3 consists of 14 residues. CDR3 region: CASSEDRIKYEQYF. The DNA for the CDR3 is TGTGCCAGCAGTGAGGACAGGATAAAGTACGAGCAGTACTTC.

The chain joins TRBV7-8 to TRBJ2-7; no firm D call. Germline values: CDR1 SGHVS, CDR2 FQNEAQ. V was pared by 5 bases and J by 6 bases, with 8 bases between. The CDR3 extends over 11 amino acids. In DNA form, the CDR3 reads TGTGCCAGCAGCATCACACTCGAGCAGTACTTC. Translating it yields CASSITLEQYF.

DNA of the CDR3: TGTGCCAGCAGCACCGGGACAGCGGACGAGCAGTACTTC. It is translated as CASSTGTADEQYF. This chain joins TRBV7-2 and TRBJ2-7; 7 bases are shared with TRBD1. The CDR3 totals 13 residues. From germline, CDR1 is SGHTA and CDR2 FQGNSA. After removal of 5 bases from V and 5 bases from J, the junction contained 6 bases not matched to a gene.

This chain links TRBV2 with TRBJ2-5; 8 bases are a match to TRBD2. J was trimmed by 2 bases and V by 4 bases; bases with no gene match: 3. CDR3 size: 14 residues. CDR1 is SNHLY and CDR2 is FYNNEI in the germline V gene. CDR3 in DNA: TGTGCCAGCAGTGGGGCTAGCGGGCAAGAGACCCAGTACTTC. This codes for CASSGASGQETQYF.

This sequence joins TRBV28 and TRBJ2-5, with D possibly matching TRBD2 (5 bases). Trimming left V 5 bases short and J 2 bases short, with 15 bases between. Germline CDR1 is MDHEN and CDR2 is SYDVKM. This CDR3 has 15 residues. The DNA of the CDR3 is TGTGCCAGCAGTCCGCGAGCGGAGTGGCAAGAGACCCAGTACTTC. The encoded protein is CASSPRAEWQETQYF.

The rearrangement joins TRBV29-1 to TRBJ1-6; 9 bases are a match to TRBD1. CDR1 is SQVTM and CDR2 is ANQGSEA in the germline V gene. V lost 6 bases, J lost 7 bases, and 4 bases stayed unmatched. This CDR3 region has 13 residues. The CDR3 loop is CSVGQGGNSPLHF. The DNA of the CDR3 is TGCAGCGTGGGACAGGGTGGAAATTCACCCCTCCACTTT.

This chain uses TRBV19 with TRBJ2-5; D perhaps matches TRBD1 (5 bases). The germline CDR1 and CDR2 sequences are LNHDA and SQIVND (reference sequence). V lost 4 bases and J lost 2, with 17 bases in between. The CDR3 contains 16 residues. This CDR3 reads CASSTLGQELQETQYF. The CDR3 DNA is TGTGCCAGTAGTACCTTGGGGCAGGAGCTACAAGAGACCCAGTACTTC.

In regard to this clone: Other DNA sequences in this specimen translate into the identical CDR3. In DNA form, the CDR3 reads TGCAGTGCTAGAGCACAAGAGACCCAGTACTTC. Encoded protein: CSARAQETQYF. The J gene is TRBJ2-5, the V gene TRBV20-1; no firm D call. The V and J ends lost 1 base and 2 bases respectively, with 2 bases between them. The CDR3 runs to 11 residues. Germline CDR1 is DFQATT and CDR2 is SNEGSKA (reference sequence).

The rearrangement joins TRBV4-3 to TRBJ1-5; weak D call: TRBD1 (5 bases). This CDR3 is 14 amino acids long. Germline V gene data show CDR1 as LGHNA and CDR2 as YSLEER. Trimming shortened V by 0 bases and J by 7 bases, and 10 bases separated the two germline ends. CDR3 in amino acids: CASSQDPGTQPQHF. In nucleotides, the CDR3 is TGCGCCAGCAGCCAAGACCCAGGGACCCAGCCCCAGCATTTT.

This chain links TRBV30 with TRBJ2-3; 7 bases map to TRBD2. Trimming removed 5 bases from V and 2 bases from J; junction bases left unmatched: 10. This CDR3 spans 15 amino acids. Germline CDR1 reads GTSNPN; CDR2 reads SVGIG (reference sequence). The CDR3 DNA sequence: TGTGCCTGGGGCAGCGCTAGCGGTTCCACAGATACGCAGTATTTT. Protein sequence: CAWGSASGSTDTQYF.

The rearrangement uses TRBV5-1 and TRBJ2-7; maybe TRBD2 (5 bases). The CDR3 runs 13 residues. The V and J ends lost 4 bases and 7 bases respectively, with 15 bases between them. CDR1 is SGHRS, CDR2 YFSETQ, per germline. In nucleotides, the CDR3 is TGCGCCAGCAGCCCAAGGGTCTCGGGAGAGCAGTACTTC. Its translation: CASSPRVSGEQYF.

The V gene is TRBV28, the J gene TRBJ1-2, with TRBD1 identical over 8 bases. V lost 0 bases and J lost 1; bases outside the gene matches: 13. CDR1 and CDR2 (germline): MDHEN, SYDVKM. The CDR3 runs 19 residues. CDR3 nucleotides: TGTGCCAGCAGTTTATGGCGAATAGTACCGGGACAGGATAACTATGGCTACACCTTC. Translation gives CASSLWRIVPGQDNYGYTF.

The gene calls are TRBV14 and TRBJ1-3, with TRBD1 matching over 8 bases. Germline V gives CDR1 SGHDN, CDR2 FVKESK. V shed 2 bases and J 4 bases; nucleotides not matched to a gene: 4. This CDR3 region has 15 residues. The CDR3 spells CASSQYQGAGNTIYF. CDR3 sequence (DNA): TGTGCCAGCAGCCAATATCAGGGGGCGGGAAACACCATATATTTT.

This clone was counted between two and nine times. Within the sample, other DNA sequences also encode this same CDR3. V is TRBV9 and J is TRBJ1-5; no clear D gene. Trimming took 0 bases from V and 6 from J, leaving 10 bases between them. From germline, CDR1 is SGDLS and CDR2 YYNGEE. CDR3 length: 14 amino acids. The CDR3 bases are TGTGCCAGCAGCGTAGGAGAGGGAGGTCAGCCCCAGCATTTT. Translating it yields CASSVGEGGQPQHF.